The clone carrying this T cell receptor (beta chain) was counted between two and nine times. Its antigen is unknown. Germline CDR1 SEHNR, CDR2 FQNEAQ (reference sequence). The ends were cut back, 4 bases at V and 1 base at J, with 15 bases in the middle. The CDR3 extends over 16 amino acids. The entry originates in a study of CD8 T cells in ankylosing spondylitis. Study-level findings and limits: In ankylosing spondylitis blood, a motif of roughly 8 highly homologous TCR beta variants appeared characteristic.

MiXCR, run by TCRdb on the 5' RACE reads, gives a single entry per CDR3 protein. The table lists about 800,000 distinct CDR3 sequences, 12% of them singletons. The receptor was derived from a male donor with ankylosing spondylitis. Material: blood, either unsorted or a sorted T cell fraction (not recorded which). This chain links TRBV7-9 with TRBJ2-3, with D possibly matching TRBD2 (7 bases). The chain's CDR3 is CASSSRGGDGTDTQYF. The CDR3 DNA sequence: TGTGCCAGCAGCTCTAGGGGGGGGGACGGCACAGATACGCAGTATTTT.